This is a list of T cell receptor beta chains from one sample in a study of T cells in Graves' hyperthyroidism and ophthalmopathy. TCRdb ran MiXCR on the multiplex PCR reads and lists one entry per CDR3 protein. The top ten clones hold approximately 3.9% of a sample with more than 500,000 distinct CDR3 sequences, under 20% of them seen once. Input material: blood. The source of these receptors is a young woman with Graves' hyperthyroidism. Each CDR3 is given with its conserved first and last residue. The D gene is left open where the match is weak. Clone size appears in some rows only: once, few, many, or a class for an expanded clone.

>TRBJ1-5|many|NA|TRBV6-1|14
CASSPTGSYQPQHF
TGTGCCAGCAGCCCCACAGGGAGCTATCAGCCCCAGCATTTT
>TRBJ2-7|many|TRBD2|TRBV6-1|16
CASSPPPGGSAYEQYF
TGTGCCAGCAGTCCCCCACCGGGAGGGAGTGCCTACGAGCAGTACTTC
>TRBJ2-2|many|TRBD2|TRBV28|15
CASSSAGENTGELFF
TGTGCCAGCAGTTCAGCGGGGGAGAACACCGGGGAGCTGTTTTTT
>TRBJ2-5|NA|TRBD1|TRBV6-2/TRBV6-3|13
CASSNRDRRTQYF
TGTGCCAGCAGTAACCGGGACAGGCGGACCCAGTACTTC
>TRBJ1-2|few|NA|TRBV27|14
CASRLDRTDYGYTF
TGTGCCAGCCGCCTAGACAGAACGGACTATGGCTACACCTTC
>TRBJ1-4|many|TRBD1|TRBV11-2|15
CASSPAGTGAEKLFF
TGTGCCAGCAGCCCCGCCGGGACAGGGGCTGAAAAACTGTTTTTT
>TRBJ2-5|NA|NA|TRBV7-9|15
CASSFGPWGQETQYF
TGTGCCAGCAGCTTCGGCCCGTGGGGTCAAGAGACCCAGTACTTC
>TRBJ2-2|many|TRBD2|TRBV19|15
CASNRLAGGTGELFF
TGTGCCAGTAATCGACTAGCGGGAGGTACCGGGGAGCTGTTTTTT
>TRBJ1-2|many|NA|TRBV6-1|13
CASSERGPYGYTF
TGTGCCAGCAGTGAACGAGGTCCCTATGGCTACACCTTC
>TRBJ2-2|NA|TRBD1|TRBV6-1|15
CASSNRGPNTGELFF
TGTGCCAGCAGCAATAGGGGGCCGAACACCGGGGAGCTGTTTTTT
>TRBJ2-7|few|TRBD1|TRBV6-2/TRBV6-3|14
CASSYTTGNYEQYF
TGTGCCAGCAGTTACACGACAGGGAACTACGAGCAGTACTTC
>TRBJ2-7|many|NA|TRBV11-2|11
CASSISYEQYF
TGTGCCAGCAGCATCTCCTACGAGCAGTACTTC
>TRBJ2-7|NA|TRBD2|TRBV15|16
CATSSGGLAPSYEQYF
TGTGCCACCAGCAGCGGAGGACTAGCGCCTTCCTACGAGCAGTACTTC
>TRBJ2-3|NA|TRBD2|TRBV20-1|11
CSAVLATPPYF
TGCAGTGCGGTACTAGCGACTCCCCCGTATTTT
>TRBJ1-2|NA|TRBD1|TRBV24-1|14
CATSETGVPYGYTF
TGTGCCACCAGTGAAACAGGGGTCCCCTATGGCTACACCTTC
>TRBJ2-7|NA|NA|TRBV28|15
CASSISRPLSYEQYF
TGTGCCAGCAGTATAAGTAGGCCGTTATCCTACGAGCAGTACTTC
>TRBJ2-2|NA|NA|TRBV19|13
CASRLGGTGELFF
TGTGCCAGTAGGTTAGGGGGCACCGGGGAGCTGTTTTTT
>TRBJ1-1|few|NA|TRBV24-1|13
CATSQGRGTEAFF
TGTGCCACCAGTCAAGGCAGGGGAACTGAAGCTTTCTTT
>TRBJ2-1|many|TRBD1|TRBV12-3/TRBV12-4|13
CASSAYRGNEQFF
TGTGCCAGCAGTGCATACAGGGGCAATGAGCAGTTCTTC
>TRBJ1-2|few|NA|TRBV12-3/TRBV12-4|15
CASRPQGNAVYGYTF
TGTGCCAGCAGGCCGCAAGGGAACGCCGTCTATGGCTACACCTTC
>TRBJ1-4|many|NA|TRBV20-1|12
CSARGTNEKLFF
TGCAGTGCTAGAGGGACTAATGAAAAACTGTTTTTT
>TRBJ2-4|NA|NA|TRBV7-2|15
CASSGWDTVGGIQYF
TGTGCCAGCAGTGGCTGGGACACAGTGGGGGGCATTCAGTACTTC
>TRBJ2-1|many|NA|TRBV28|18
CASSSASGKRTQWNEQFF
TGTGCCAGCAGTAGTGCTTCAGGGAAACGAACACAGTGGAATGAGCAGTTCTTC
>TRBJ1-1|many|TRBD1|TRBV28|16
CASRTPGQGAWTEAFF
TGTGCCAGCAGGACCCCGGGACAGGGGGCTTGGACTGAAGCTTTCTTT
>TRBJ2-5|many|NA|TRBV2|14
CASNRNTIQETQYF
TGTGCCAGCAACAGGAATACAATCCAAGAGACCCAGTACTTC
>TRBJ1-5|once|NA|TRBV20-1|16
CSAREEYRVGEQPQHF
TGCAGTGCTAGAGAAGAATACAGGGTAGGGGAACAGCCCCAGCATTTT
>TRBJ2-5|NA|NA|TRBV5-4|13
CASSRGGWETQYF
TGTGCCAGCAGTCGCGGGGGCTGGGAGACCCAGTACTTC